The 31 T cell receptor beta chains reported below all come from one sample, sequenced in a study of blood T cells in healthy people across ages. Together with a sample-barcoded 5' primer, a J-beta primer mix was included in a second PCR lasting roughly 6 to 12 cycles. TCRdb reanalysed the 5' RACE reads using MiXCR and keeps one entry per CDR3 protein. The sample holds hundreds of thousands of distinct CDR3 sequences, roughly half seen once. The sequenced material came from blood. The receptor set was obtained from a woman aged 80 or over in good health.

The CDR3 loop is CSAPWGGREYEQYF. CDR3 DNA sequence: TGCAGTGCTCCTTGGGGCGGCAGGGAGTACGAGCAGTACTTC. This chain links TRBV20-1 with TRBJ2-7; perhaps D is TRBD1 or TRBD2 (5 bases each). V was clipped by 5 bases and J by 4 bases, with 18 bases between them. CDR3 length: 14 residues. Germline V gives CDR1 DFQATT, CDR2 SNEGSKA (reference sequence).

This clonotype was counted between two and nine times. A read error is possible here, since a much larger clone lies one base away. This sequence joins TRBV29-1 and TRBJ2-5; D is unclear. V lost 5 bases, J lost 4 bases, and 11 bases lay in between. Germline CDR1 and CDR2: SQVTM and ANQGSEA. The CDR3 runs to 12 residues. CDR3 DNA sequence: TGCAGCGTTCAAACGGCACGAGAGACCCAGTACTTC. Protein sequence: CSVQTARETQYF. The full variable domain, its missing parts supplied by reference TRBV29-1 and TRBJ2-5, is SAVISQKPSRDICQRGTSLTIQCQVDSQVTMMFWYRQQPGQSLTLIATANQGSEATYESGFVIDKFPISRPNLTFSTLTVSNMSPEDSSIYLCSVQTARETQYFGPGTRLLVL.

This clonotype was counted a few times. The gene calls are TRBV12-3 or TRBV12-4 and TRBJ2-3; the match to TRBD2 covers 10 bases. The CDR3 totals 15 residues. V trimming: 6 bases; J trimming: 0 bases; junction bases outside the gene matches: 3. CDR3 sequence (DNA): TGTGCCAGCAGACCGACTAGCGGGAGCACAGATACGCAGTATTTT. Its protein is CASRPTSGSTDTQYF.

The V call is TRBV5-1, the J call TRBJ2-1, with TRBD2 matching 11 bases. CDR3 length: 17 residues. Trimming cost V 5 bases and J 3 bases; bases outside gene matches: 10. Germline-derived CDR1 and CDR2 are SGHRS and YFSETQ. The CDR3 sequence is CASRFTSGRTGYNEQFF. The CDR3 DNA is TGCGCCAGCAGATTTACTAGCGGGAGAACGGGCTACAATGAGCAGTTCTTC.

This clonotype was observed many times. The CDR3 reads CASSFLQDTDTQYF. In nucleotides, the CDR3 is TGCGCCAGCAGCTTTCTACAGGACACAGATACGCAGTATTTT. The V and J genes are TRBV5-1 and TRBJ2-3, with D possibly being TRBD1 (5 bases). Per the germline V gene, CDR1 is SGHRS and CDR2 is YFSETQ. V lost 2 bases and J lost 2, with 9 bases in between. The CDR3 covers 14 residues.

The sample holds many counts of this clonotype. The genes are TRBV27 and TRBJ2-7; D uncertain. Per the germline V gene, CDR1 is MNHEY and CDR2 is SMNVEV (reference sequence). The germline V and J ends were trimmed by 0 bases and 0 bases, with 9 bases remaining between them. The CDR3 runs to 15 residues. The CDR3 region has the DNA TGTGCCAGCAGTTTATCCCAACGGAGCTCCTACGAGCAGTACTTC. It translates to CASSLSQRSSYEQYF.

This chain links TRBV6-1 with TRBJ2-7; D is unclear. Gene TRBJ2-5 matches the end of the DNA better, so the J call may be wrong. CDR1 and CDR2 (germline): MNHNS, SASEGT. The CDR3 consists of 13 residues. The CDR3 is CASTPNFGWTQYF. The CDR3, as DNA: TGTGCCAGCACCCCCAATTTTGGTTGGACCCAGTACTTC.

There are many counts of this clonotype. The rearrangement uses TRBV5-1 and TRBJ2-3; D remains unclear. V lost 4 bases and J 0 bases, leaving 9 bases between the germline ends. There are 14 residues in the CDR3. Germline CDR1 SGHRS, CDR2 YFSETQ. The CDR3 DNA reads as TGCGCCAGCAGCCGTCTGGTCAGCACAGATACGCAGTATTTT. It translates to CASSRLVSTDTQYF.

The chain employs TRBV7-9 and TRBJ1-4, with TRBD1 matching 7 bases. Germline V gene sequence: CDR1 SEHNR, CDR2 FQNEAQ (reference sequence). CDR3 length: 15 amino acids. V shed 5 bases, J shed 2 bases, and the junction held 5 bases outside the gene matches. The CDR3 is CASSLQGDTNEKLFF. The CDR3 DNA sequence: TGTGCCAGCAGCCTGCAGGGGGATACTAATGAAAAACTGTTTTTT.

Worth noting for this clonotype: A much larger clone sits a single nucleotide away, making a read error possible. The V and J genes are TRBV6-1 and TRBJ2-4; TRBD1 matches at 8 bases. The J call is in doubt because the DNA end fits TRBJ2-7 better. Germline V lookup: CDR1 MNHNS, CDR2 SASEGT. The CDR3 is 14 residues long. The DNA of the CDR3 is TGTGCCAGCAGTGTTGGACAGGGTGGGAACGAGCAGTACTTC. It is translated as CASSVGQGGNEQYF.

Regarding this clonotype: With a much larger clone just one base away, this may be a read error. This chain uses TRBV10-3 with TRBJ2-3; 8 nucleotides match TRBD2. The CDR3 extends over 14 amino acids. Losses at the gene ends were 10 bases for V and 1 base for J; bases not matched to a gene: 7. CDR1 is ENHRY, CDR2 SYGVKD, per germline. The DNA of the CDR3 is TGTGCCACCGGGAGGGGGGGGCGCACAGATACGCAGTATTTT. Amino acids: CATGRGGRTDTQYF.

This chain connects TRBV5-1 to TRBJ2-5; no clear D gene. Trimming took off 1 base at V and 11 bases at J, with 18 bases between the two ends. Germline-derived CDR1 and CDR2 are SGHRS and YFSETQ. The CDR3 runs 14 residues. CDR3 nucleotides: TGCGCCAGCAGCTTGACCCCCGGGCCTAGTGAGCAGTACTTC. Protein product: CASSLTPGPSEQYF.

The CDR3 sequence: CASSLVVGTEAFF. As DNA, the CDR3 is TGCGCCAGCAGCTTGGTAGTCGGCACTGAAGCTTTCTTT. This sequence joins TRBV5-1 and TRBJ1-1; D is unclear. The CDR3 has 13 amino acids. Germline V lookup: CDR1 SGHRS, CDR2 YFSETQ. Trimming took off 0 bases at V and 4 bases at J, with 7 bases between the two ends. Full variable domain (remainder filled in from reference TRBV5-1 and TRBJ1-1): KAGVTQTPRYLIKTRGQQVTLSCSPISGHRSVSWYQQTPGQGLQFLFEYFSETQRNKGNFPGRFSGRQFSNSRSEMNVSTLELGDSALYLCASSLVVGTEAFFGQGTRLTVV.

To note about this clonotype: Given a much more abundant clone one base away, this may be a read error. The gene calls are TRBV6-2 or TRBV6-3 and TRBJ2-5, with 7 bases fitting TRBD1. The last part of the DNA fits TRBJ2-7 better; the J call may be wrong. CDR1 is MNHEY and CDR2 is SVGEGT in the germline V gene. The CDR3 runs to 13 residues. DNA for the CDR3: TGTGTCAGCGGTCGACAGGGAACCTACGAGCAGTACTTC. Amino acid sequence: CVSGRQGTYEQYF.

To note about this clonotype: A much larger clone is a single base away; this may be a read error. The rearrangement links TRBV29-1 to TRBJ2-5; weak D call: TRBD1 (6 bases). The CDR3 sequence is 10 residues long. Trimming removed 6 bases at V and 11 bases at J, with 13 bases between. The V gene's germline CDR1 is SQVTM and CDR2 ANQGSEA. As DNA, the CDR3 is TGCAGCGTCAGACAGGACCAGCAGTACTTC. This codes for CSVRQDQQYF.

This clonotype appeared many times. The chain recombines TRBV6-1 with TRBJ2-1; the D gene could be TRBD1 or TRBD2 (5 bases each). Trimming cost V 4 bases and J 0 bases, with 10 bases left between them. The CDR3 loop spans 15 amino acids. CDR1 is MNHNS, CDR2 SASEGT, per germline. CDR3 residues: CASSVGASSYNEQFF. CDR3 nucleotides: TGTGCCAGCAGTGTCGGGGCTAGCTCCTACAATGAGCAGTTCTTC.

V and J are TRBV30 and TRBJ2-5, with D perhaps given as TRBD1 or TRBD2 (5 bases each). The better agreement between TRBJ2-7 and the DNA end casts doubt on the J call. Germline loops: CDR1 GTSNPN, CDR2 SVGIG (reference sequence). The CDR3 runs to 10 residues. CDR3 protein: CAIRGHEQYF. The CDR3 DNA reads as TGTGCCATCCGGGGCCACGAGCAGTACTTC.

J is TRBJ2-3 and V is TRBV6-6; TRBD1 matches at 7 bases. Trimming took 5 bases from V and 0 from J; bases not matched to a gene: 5. CDR1 is MNHNY and CDR2 is SVGAGI in the germline V gene (reference sequence). The CDR3 covers 15 residues. Written as DNA, the CDR3 is TGTGCCAGCAGTCAGACAGGGTCTAGCACAGATACGCAGTATTTT. Protein product: CASSQTGSSTDTQYF.

Concerning this clonotype: One end of the junction fails to match germline, which may point to a read error. CDR3 nucleotides: TGTGCCAACAGCCTTGGACAGGGCTACTACAATGAGCAGTTCTTC. The encoded protein is CANSLGQGYYNEQFF. This chain uses TRBV9 with TRBJ2-1, with 8 bases that match TRBD1. The CDR3 is 15 residues long. Germline assignment: CDR1 SGDLS and CDR2 YYNGEE.

The count of this clonotype is one. The chain combines TRBV9 with TRBJ2-7; maybe TRBD2 (5 bases). Trimming stripped 0 bases from V and 4 bases from J, with 14 bases between. CDR1 and CDR2 (germline): SGDLS, YYNGEE. The length of the CDR3 is 15 residues. The CDR3 DNA reads as TGTGCCAGCAGCGTAGGGGAGCTTGAGTTTTACGAGCAGTACTTC. It encodes CASSVGELEFYEQYF.

This clonotype was detected ten times or more. This chain joins TRBV7-8 and TRBJ2-5; D might be TRBD1 (6 bases). V dropped 5 bases and J dropped 4 bases, with 14 bases sitting between them. The CDR3 consists of 14 residues. The V gene's germline CDR1 is SGHVS and CDR2 FQNEAQ. CDR3 nucleotides: TGTGCCAGCAGCCAAAGCAGGGGCCGAGAGACCCAGTACTTC. The encoded protein is CASSQSRGRETQYF.

The rearrangement uses TRBV3-1 and TRBJ1-1, with D possibly being TRBD1 (6 bases). Germline V gene data show CDR1 as LGHDT and CDR2 as YNNKEL (reference sequence). The CDR3 has 16 amino acids. The V end was cut by 4 bases, the J end by 1 base, with 16 bases between. CDR3 sequence: CASSLSSGGANTEAFF. The DNA of the CDR3 is TGTGCCAGCAGCCTCTCCTCGGGGGGGGCGAACACTGAAGCTTTCTTT.

This clonotype was seen a handful of times. This rearrangement joins TRBV7-9 to TRBJ2-3; D is unclear. The CDR3 runs to 15 residues. With 4 bases removed from V and 5 bases from J, the gap between germline ends came to 16 bases. Germline assignment: CDR1 SEHNR and CDR2 FQNEAQ (reference sequence). CDR3 DNA: TGTGCCAGCAGCTCGTGGGCAGGCGAGGAAGATACGCAGTATTTT. Its protein is CASSSWAGEEDTQYF.

On this clonotype: A much larger clone sits a single nucleotide away, making a read error possible. The V gene is TRBV2, the J gene TRBJ2-4; D uncertain. This CDR3 region has 13 residues. Trimming left V 6 bases short and J 1 base short, with 7 bases between. The germline gives CDR1 SNHLY, CDR2 FYNNEI. In nucleotides, the CDR3 is TGTGCCAGCAGAGGAAGCGCCAAAAACATTCAGTACTTC. Amino acid sequence: CASRGSAKNIQYF.

This clonotype has just one count. J is TRBJ2-1 and V is TRBV18; unclear D gene. This CDR3 comprises 13 residues. V was trimmed by 2 bases and J by 9 bases, leaving 11 bases between them. Germline CDR1 is KGHSH and CDR2 is LQKENI. The CDR3 coding sequence is TGTGCCAGCTCACCAGACGCGCGCGGTGAGCAGTTCTTC. It specifies CASSPDARGEQFF.

This sequence joins TRBV25-1 and TRBJ2-1; D perhaps matches TRBD1 (5 bases). V was clipped by 4 bases and J by 4 bases, with 14 bases between them. The CDR3 extends over 15 amino acids. Germline CDR1 reads MGHDK; CDR2 reads SYGVNS. CDR3 sequence reads: CASSGGDLEYNEQFF. CDR3 DNA: TGTGCCAGCAGTGGGGGCGACCTGGAGTACAATGAGCAGTTCTTC.

With regard to this clonotype: Possible read error: a much larger clone is one base away. The chain employs TRBV5-5 and TRBJ2-5; 7 bases are a match to TRBD2. The J call could be wrong; TRBJ2-7 is a better fit for the DNA end. The CDR3 contains 15 residues. CDR1 is SGHKS and CDR2 is YYEKEE in the germline V gene (reference sequence). CDR3 amino acids: CASSWSLTSRYEQYF. The CDR3, as DNA: TGTGCCAGCAGCTGGTCGTTGACTAGCCGCTACGAGCAGTACTTC.

Remarks on this clonotype: A much larger clone differs from this one at a single base, so this may be a read error. V gene TRBV29-1 combines with J gene TRBJ2-3; D call uncertain. The V gene's germline CDR1 is SQVTM and CDR2 ANQGSEA. The CDR3 runs 15 residues. Trimming stripped 3 bases from V and 2 bases from J, with 15 bases between. Here the CDR3 DNA reads TGCAGCGTTGATGGGGTGCAGCCCTCCACAGATACGCAGTATTTT. Encoded protein: CSVDGVQPSTDTQYF.

The chain links TRBV5-1 to TRBJ2-5, with unresolved D. The germline V gene has CDR1 SGHRS and CDR2 YFSETQ. This CDR3 region has 12 residues. Trimming took 4 bases from V and 5 from J, leaving 9 bases between them. DNA of the CDR3: TGCGCCAGCAGCCGGCTGTTGGAGACCCAGTACTTC. It is translated as CASSRLLETQYF.

This clonotype was counted ten times or more. This rearrangement joins TRBV28 to TRBJ2-3, with D unclear. The CDR3 covers 16 residues. V lost 0 bases and J 2 bases, leaving 12 bases between the germline ends. Germline V gene data show CDR1 as MDHEN and CDR2 as SYDVKM. CDR3 residues: CASSLWAAGATDTQYF. The CDR3 coding sequence is TGTGCCAGCAGTTTATGGGCGGCAGGAGCCACAGATACGCAGTATTTT.

The chain recombines TRBV9 with TRBJ2-5, with 7 bases fitting TRBD2. V was pared by 2 bases and J by 5 bases, with 15 bases of the junction left unmatched. The CDR3 extends over 17 amino acids. Germline lookup yields CDR1 SGDLS and CDR2 YYNGEE. The CDR3 loop reads CASSVASGSHLGETQYF. As DNA, the CDR3 is TGTGCCAGCAGCGTGGCTAGCGGCAGCCATCTGGGGGAGACCCAGTACTTC.